This section outlines one TCR beta chain sequence together with its context. The CDR3 runs 16 residues. Trimming took 2 bases from V and 5 from J; bases not matched to a gene: 7. Germline V gene data show CDR1 as SGHDN and CDR2 as FVKESK. These data come from a study of blood T cell repertoires in COVID-19. Method: immunoSEQ multiplex PCR; TCRdb's copy keeps in-frame clones and lacks some. Among some 230,000 clones listed, 80% to 90% were seen once. The chain combines TRBV14 with TRBJ2-7; 12 bases match TRBD2. The sequenced sample consisted of PBMCs or T cells enriched from blood (not recorded which). This receptor was identified in a woman aged 18-30 years in a cohort exposed to, infected with or recovered from COVID-19 (not recorded which). The CDR3 DNA follows: TGTGCCAGCAGCCAACAACTAGCGGGAGGTGGCGACGAGCAGTACTTC. Amino acids: CASSQQLAGGGDEQYF.